The clone carrying this T cell receptor beta chain has only a few counts. The antigen is not known. These data come from a study of T cells in Graves' hyperthyroidism and ophthalmopathy. Whole-study results and caveats: Most clonotypes expanded in thyroid above 0.001 were likewise present in blood.

Patients aged 18 to 65 had newly diagnosed hyperthyroidism of under 2 months' duration. Amplification of TCR beta CDR3 regions used RNA as the template. Using the HTBI primer set, a first-round RT-PCR was run on the TCR CDR3. TCRdb ran MiXCR on the multiplex PCR reads and lists one entry per CDR3 protein. The sample records 600,000 to 650,000 distinct CDR3 sequences, 16% being singletons. V was pared by 4 bases and J by 4 bases, with 8 bases of the junction left unmatched. Germline lookup yields CDR1 SGHDT and CDR2 YYEEEE. CDR3 length: 16 residues. Sequences were obtained from blood. The sequence was collected from a woman in her 30s with Graves' hyperthyroidism. This chain joins TRBV5-6 and TRBJ2-2; 9 bases are a match to TRBD2. The CDR3 sequence: CASSPPGLAVTGELFF. The CDR3 DNA follows: TGTGCCAGCAGCCCCCCGGGACTAGCAGTCACCGGGGAGCTGTTTTTT.